These 30 T cell receptor beta chains share one sample of origin, sequenced in a study of T cell changes during pregnancy in multiple sclerosis. Sequencing used immunoSEQ multiplex PCR; TCRdb keeps in-frame clones, though not all of them. The repertoire holds 50,000 to 70,000 clones, with around 91% as singletons. The input for sequencing was peripheral blood, taken after pregnancy. These receptors were collected from a female donor in good health, enrolled as a control in a pregnancy study.

This rearrangement joins TRBV7-6 to TRBJ2-3; 13 bases fit TRBD2. The CDR3 consists of 16 residues. The V gene end was trimmed by 4 bases and the J gene end by 4 bases; junction bases not matched to a gene: 5. Germline loops: CDR1 SGHVS, CDR2 FNYEAQ. CDR3 coding DNA: TGTGCCAGCAGCTCCGGACTAGCGGGGGCGGCAGATACGCAGTATTTT. Its translation: CASSSGLAGAADTQYF.

The chain links TRBV2 to TRBJ1-1; 10 bases match TRBD1. V was pared by 3 bases and J by 11 bases, with 9 bases of the junction left unmatched. Germline-derived CDR1 and CDR2 are SNHLY and FYNNEI. CDR3 length equals 14 residues. The CDR3 loop is CASSESAGTGVAFF. CDR3 sequence (DNA): TGTGCCAGCAGTGAGAGCGCCGGGACAGGGGTTGCTTTCTTT.

The chain joins TRBV7-2 to TRBJ1-1; 7 nucleotides match TRBD1. The germline CDR1 and CDR2 sequences are SGHTA and FQGNSA. The J segment lost 0 bases and the V segment lost 5 bases, leaving 12 bases of the junction unmatched. The CDR3 has 17 amino acids. CDR3 residues: CASSPGQERILNTEAFF. The CDR3 nucleotides are TGTGCCAGCAGCCCCGGACAGGAGAGGATATTGAACACTGAAGCTTTCTTT.

In this sample, this clone turned up once. The chain joins TRBV7-3 to TRBJ1-6, with TRBD1 as a possible D gene (6 bases). The V end lost 2 bases, the J end lost 3 bases, and 8 bases lay between the germline ends. Germline V gene lookup returns CDR1 SGHTA and CDR2 FQGTGA. The CDR3 consists of 15 residues. The DNA of the CDR3 is TGTGCCAGCAGCTTAGAAGGGGGCTATAATTCACCCCTCCACTTT. Protein: CASSLEGGYNSPLHF.

The genes are TRBV19 and TRBJ1-5, with D tentatively TRBD1 (6 bases). Germline-derived CDR1 and CDR2 are LNHDA and SQIVND (reference sequence). The CDR3 extends over 15 amino acids. Trimming cost V 9 bases and J 2 bases, with 17 bases left between them. The CDR3 DNA reads as TGTGCCAGCAAATCACACAGGGCGCGCAATCAGCCCCAGCATTTT. Amino acid sequence: CASKSHRARNQPQHF.

This chain joins TRBV7-3 and TRBJ1-1; D gene unclear. In germline, CDR1 is SGHTA, CDR2 FQGTGA. Trimming cost V 3 bases and J 0 bases, with 5 bases left between them. This CDR3 contains 13 residues. The chain's CDR3 is CASSFNMNTEAFF. For the CDR3, the DNA is TGTGCCAGCAGCTTCAACATGAACACTGAAGCTTTCTTT.

V gene TRBV7-8 combines with J gene TRBJ1-5; 8 bases map to TRBD1. The germline V gene has CDR1 SGHVS and CDR2 FQNEAQ. The CDR3 runs to 14 residues. V lost 7 bases to trimming and J lost 8 bases; unmatched junction nucleotides: 10. The CDR3 spells CASTFGQGQEPQHF. CDR3 coding DNA: TGTGCCAGCACCTTCGGACAGGGCCAGGAGCCCCAGCATTTT.

The table lists this clone with a count of one. The CDR3 protein is CASRLERTSRSGYTF. The CDR3 DNA reads as TGTGCAAGTCGCTTAGAACGAACTTCAAGAAGTGGCTACACCTTC. V is TRBV12-2 and J is TRBJ1-2. TRBV12-2 is an annotated pseudogene. This CDR3 contains 15 residues.

This chain connects TRBV6-1 to TRBJ2-7, with TRBD2 identical over 12 bases. Trimming cost V 0 bases and J 0 bases; bases outside gene matches: 6. CDR1 and CDR2 from the germline V gene are MNHNS and SASEGT. CDR3 size: 18 residues. The DNA for the CDR3 is TGTGCCAGCAGTGAAGCTGGACTAGCGGGGCCTAGCTCCTACGAGCAGTACTTC. It specifies CASSEAGLAGPSSYEQYF.

This rearrangement joins TRBV6-5 to TRBJ2-1; perhaps TRBD2 as D (7 bases). There are 16 residues in the CDR3. Germline lookup yields CDR1 MNHEY and CDR2 SVGAGI. V shed 0 bases and J shed 8 bases, with 17 bases lying between them. The CDR3 here is CASSYSMRGGHHEQFF. DNA for the CDR3: TGTGCCAGCAGTTACTCGATGAGGGGGGGCCACCATGAGCAGTTCTTC.

The rearrangement joins TRBV6-6 to TRBJ2-7; possibly TRBD1 for D (6 bases). Trimming took 2 bases from V and 3 from J, leaving 14 bases between them. CDR1 and CDR2 from the germline V gene are MNHNY and SVGAGI (reference sequence). This CDR3 comprises 15 residues. CDR3 residues: CASSYARDTHYEQYF. As DNA, the CDR3 is TGTGCCAGCAGTTACGCGAGGGACACCCACTACGAGCAGTACTTC.

The gene calls are TRBV25-1 and TRBJ2-7; 7 bases agree with TRBD1. The length of the CDR3 is 14 residues. Losses at the gene ends were 6 bases for V and 0 bases for J; bases not matched to a gene: 5. Germline CDR1 reads MGHDK; CDR2 reads SYGVNS. The CDR3 here is CASSPDRSSYEQYF. Written as DNA, the CDR3 is TGTGCCAGCAGCCCGGACAGGAGCTCCTACGAGCAGTACTTC.

J is TRBJ2-3 and V is TRBV4-1, with 9 positions matching TRBD2. After removal of 0 bases from V and 4 bases from J, the junction contained 2 bases not matched to a gene. Germline loops: CDR1 MGHRA, CDR2 YSYEKL. The CDR3 totals 15 residues. This CDR3 is CASSQERGGPDTQYF. Written as DNA, the CDR3 is TGCGCCAGCAGCCAAGAGCGGGGGGGCCCAGATACGCAGTATTTT.

This sequence joins TRBV2 and TRBJ2-5; TRBD2 matches at 9 bases. V lost 4 bases to trimming and J lost 5 bases; unmatched junction nucleotides: 2. CDR1 SNHLY and CDR2 FYNNEI come from the germline V gene. There are 13 residues in the CDR3. The CDR3: CASSAGLAETQYF. In DNA, the CDR3 is TGTGCCAGCAGTGCTGGACTAGCGGAGACCCAGTACTTC.

The V and J genes are TRBV19 and TRBJ1-1; possibly TRBD1 for D (5 bases). Germline V CDR1 and CDR2: LNHDA, SQIVND (reference sequence). The CDR3 sequence is 11 residues long. V lost 9 bases and J lost 6, with 11 bases in between. The CDR3 coding sequence is TGTGCCAGCCGAGCGGGGCCTGAAGCTTTCTTT. Protein sequence: CASRAGPEAFF.

The V call is TRBV11-2, the J call TRBJ2-7; 10 bases agree with TRBD1. This CDR3 contains 14 residues. Per germline, CDR1 SGHAT and CDR2 FQNNGV. V lost 4 bases to trimming and J lost 4 bases; unmatched junction nucleotides: 4. As DNA, the CDR3 is TGTGCCAGCAGCTCGGACAGGGGGTTGTACGAGCAGTACTTC. Translating it yields CASSSDRGLYEQYF.

This rearrangement joins TRBV9 to TRBJ2-2, with 7 positions matching TRBD2. The V gene's germline CDR1 is SGDLS and CDR2 YYNGEE. This CDR3 region has 16 residues. The V segment lost 2 bases and the J segment 0 bases; nucleotides outside the gene matches: 4. The CDR3 region is CASSVMGTTNTGELFF. The DNA for the CDR3 is TGTGCCAGCAGCGTGATGGGGACTACGAACACCGGGGAGCTGTTTTTT.

The chain recombines TRBV23-1 with TRBJ2-3, with unresolved D. TRBV23-1 is annotated as an ORF whose role is uncertain. The CDR3 consists of 14 residues. Trimming took 0 bases from V and 14 from J, leaving 18 bases between them. The CDR3 sequence is CASSQSMSSSLPYF. The CDR3 DNA reads as TGCGCCAGCAGTCAATCGATGAGTAGTAGCCTGCCGTATTTT.

This chain uses TRBV11-2 with TRBJ1-1; 7 nucleotides match TRBD1. With 7 bases clipped from V and 0 bases from J, the junction kept 8 bases outside the gene matches. CDR1 is SGHAT and CDR2 is FQNNGV in the germline V gene. The CDR3 runs to 15 residues. This CDR3 is CASTPTQGMNTEAFF. In DNA, the CDR3 is TGTGCCAGCACCCCCACACAGGGGATGAACACTGAAGCTTTCTTT.

CDR3 DNA sequence: TGTGCCAGCAGCTTAGACTTCCCGATCTCACCCCTCCACTTT. Amino acids: CASSLDFPISPLHF. The J gene is TRBJ1-6, the V gene TRBV7-2; D gene ambiguous. The V gene's germline CDR1 is SGHTA and CDR2 FQGNSA. The CDR3 spans 14 residues. Trimming left V 1 base short and J 10 bases short, with 11 bases between. Looking up the rest from reference TRBV7-2 and TRBJ1-6 gives the full variable domain: GAGVSQSPSNKVTEKGKDVELRCDPISGHTALYWYRQSLGQGLEFLIYFQGNSAPDKSGLPSDRFSAERTGGSVSTLTIQRTQQEDSAVYLCASSLDFPISPLHFGNGTRLTVT.

This chain connects TRBV10-3 to TRBJ2-1, with 9 bases identical to TRBD1. Germline CDR1 ENHRY, CDR2 SYGVKD. The CDR3 spans 15 residues. After removal of 8 bases from V and 3 bases from J, the junction contained 8 bases not matched to a gene. In DNA, the CDR3 is TGTGCCATCTCTGGGGGGGACAGGGTCTACAATGAGCAGTTCTTC. Protein product: CAISGGDRVYNEQFF.

The chain is built from TRBV4-1 and TRBJ1-2, with 10 bases lining up with TRBD1. Germline V gene lookup returns CDR1 MGHRA and CDR2 YSYEKL. V lost 1 base to trimming and J lost 4 bases; unmatched junction nucleotides: 3. CDR3 length equals 15 residues. CDR3 sequence: CASSQGTGGSYGYTF. The DNA for the CDR3 is TGCGCCAGCAGCCAAGGGACAGGGGGTAGCTATGGCTACACCTTC.

The chain carries TRBV7-2 and TRBJ2-5; the match to TRBD2 covers 7 bases. Germline V CDR1 and CDR2: SGHTA, FQGNSA. V lost 1 base to trimming and J lost 2 bases; unmatched junction nucleotides: 4. This CDR3 is 15 amino acids long. Here the CDR3 DNA reads TGTGCCAGCAGCTTAGTCTGGCGGGGGCAAGAGACCCAGTACTTC. Protein sequence: CASSLVWRGQETQYF.

The V gene is TRBV5-4, the J gene TRBJ1-2; D is undetermined. The CDR3 is 13 residues long. The ends were cut back, 1 base at V and 2 bases at J, with 6 bases in the middle. Germline CDR1 is SGHNT and CDR2 is YYREEE (reference sequence). CDR3 coding DNA: TGTGCCAGCAGCTTGCCGGGGAACTATGGCTACACCTTC. Its translation: CASSLPGNYGYTF.

The chain combines TRBV14 with TRBJ1-3, with D maybe TRBD1 (6 bases). The CDR3 has 18 amino acids. Per germline, CDR1 SGHDN and CDR2 FVKESK. Trimming took 0 bases from V and 1 from J, leaving 16 bases between them. CDR3 in amino acids: CASSQDLPGTMSGNTIYF. The CDR3 DNA reads TGTGCCAGCAGCCAAGATCTCCCAGGGACAATGTCTGGAAACACCATATATTTT.

This chain connects TRBV29-1 to TRBJ2-5, with 10 bases fitting TRBD2. The germline V gene encodes CDR1 SQVTM and CDR2 ANQGSEA. V shed 3 bases and J 2 bases; nucleotides not matched to a gene: 6. This CDR3 has 15 residues. The CDR3 coding sequence is TGCAGCGTTGATGTTCTAGCGGGGGAGCAAGAGACCCAGTACTTC. This encodes CSVDVLAGEQETQYF. The full variable domain, rest sourced from reference TRBV29-1 and TRBJ2-5, is SAVISQKPSRDICQRGTSLTIQCQVDSQVTMMFWYRQQPGQSLTLIATANQGSEATYESGFVIDKFPISRPNLTFSTLTVSNMSPEDSSIYLCSVDVLAGEQETQYFGPGTRLLVL.

This chain uses TRBV18 with TRBJ2-5; 7 bases line up with TRBD2. From germline, CDR1 is KGHSH and CDR2 LQKENI. With V trimmed by 3 bases and J by 4 bases, 11 bases remained unmatched. CDR3 size: 16 residues. CDR3 DNA sequence: TGTGCCAGCTCACCGCCCCGATACACTAGCGCAGAGACCCAGTACTTC. Translated: CASSPPRYTSAETQYF.

CDR3 protein: CASSQDPPGGEGSGNTIYF. The DNA of the CDR3 is TGCGCCAGCAGCCAAGATCCCCCAGGGGGCGAGGGTAGTGGAAACACCATATATTTT. The rearrangement uses TRBV4-3 and TRBJ1-3; 8 nucleotides line up with TRBD1. The CDR3 contains 19 residues. Germline CDR1 is LGHNA and CDR2 is YSLEER. Trimming cost V 0 bases and J 3 bases; bases outside gene matches: 13.

The chain is built from TRBV30 and TRBJ2-6, with a weak D call TRBD2 (5 bases). Germline lookup yields CDR1 GTSNPN and CDR2 SVGIG (reference sequence). V shed 2 bases and J shed 0 bases, with 11 bases lying between them. The CDR3 loop spans 16 amino acids. The CDR3 protein is CAWSTSAGSGANVLTF. The DNA of the CDR3 is TGTGCCTGGAGTACCTCGGCGGGCTCTGGGGCCAACGTCCTGACTTTC. The full variable domain, in which reference TRBV30 and TRBJ2-6 provide the parts outside the CDR3, is SQTIHQWPATLVQPVGSPLSLECTVEGTSNPNLYWYRQAAGRGLQLLFYSVGIGQISSEVPQNLSASRPQDRQFILSSKKLLLSDSGFYLCAWSTSAGSGANVLTFGAGSRLTVL.

The chain recombines TRBV5-1 with TRBJ1-6, with 9 nucleotides matching TRBD1. CDR1 SGHRS and CDR2 YFSETQ come from the germline V gene. V lost 0 bases and J lost 7; bases outside the gene matches: 5. CDR3 length: 16 residues. CDR3 DNA sequence: TGCGCCAGCAGCTTGGTTCACGGGACAGGGAATTCACCCCTCCACTTT. Amino acid sequence: CASSLVHGTGNSPLHF. Combining the CDR3 with reference TRBV5-1 and TRBJ1-6 gives the whole variable domain KAGVTQTPRYLIKTRGQQVTLSCSPISGHRSVSWYQQTPGQGLQFLFEYFSETQRNKGNFPGRFSGRQFSNSRSEMNVSTLELGDSALYLCASSLVHGTGNSPLHFGNGTRLTVT.